The present TCR beta chain was sequenced within a study of shared clonotypes between healthy human individuals (dated by TCRdb to 2019 to 2021). At the level of the whole study: The cohort included a few men and a couple of women between 18 and 49 years of age. For each donor, three plates each were used for CD4 naive and CD4 memory, two plates were used for CD8 naive, and one plate was used for CD8 memory. The study deeply sequenced blood TCR repertoires of about 5 healthy adults to estimate repertoire size and the extent of clonotype sharing between individuals. To increase sequencing depth and limit assay-specific biases, different laboratories used diverse techniques to prepare libraries and sequence TCR repertoires. Per donor, leukapheresis produced somewhere between about 0.9 and 9 billion PBMCs.

Results the study describes overall, beyond this receptor: Sampling was restricted to blood, and TCR repertoires in tissues likely differ from the TCR repertoires found in blood. Higher generation probabilities were observed for clonotypes shared by all four sorted-subset donors than for non-shared clonotypes. Naive subsets generally had larger estimated clonotype richness than memory subsets did. The small number of donors limited the genetic and exposure-history diversity represented. Approximately 5% of naive CD4, approximately 3.7% of naive CD8, 2% to 2.5% of memory CD4, and about 0.4% of memory CD8 clonotypes were shared across several donors. Incomplete sequencing was indicated by rarefaction of sorted-subset datasets, despite the large sequencing depth. Pairwise subsampling indicated that sequencing depth was expected to affect the degree of clonotype sharing among donors.

Sequences SGHAT (CDR1) and FQNNGV (CDR2) are obtained from the germline V gene. The cysteine opens and the phenylalanine closes a CDR3 of 15 amino acids. Just the 45-base CDR3 DNA is kept, in frame starting at base 1. At the junction V is shortened by 5 bases and J by 4 bases, with 17 bases in between. TCR CDR3 regions were amplified from genomic DNA by multiplex PCR using the deep immunoSEQ assay. Extracted genomic DNA from each cell subset was spread evenly across all wells of several immunoSEQ 96-well plates, with each plate serving as a replicate. Each replicate PCR for sorted subsets received roughly 0.2 ug genomic DNA, equal to tens of thousands of T cell genomes. The purified libraries were quantified using a Qubit 3.0 fluorometer, sized with a Bioanalyzer 2100, and then quantified again using the KAPA Library Quantification kit. Every immunoSEQ 96-well plate was sequenced on a separate single-read 150-cycle Illumina NextSeq 550 flow cell. The authors' analysis ran thus. Because only junctional sequences without quality scores were contained in the immunoSEQ output, filtering matching that applied to full-length reads could not be performed. Sequences were annotated with PyIR, a Python wrapper for IgBLAST v1.9, and V/J genes and CDR3 were assigned using IMGT germline references. Reads were removed for weak V/J assignments (E-value above 1e-6), missing CDR3, stop codons, out-of-frame junctions, or ambiguous translated residues. V3J clonotypes were defined as sequences sharing the same inferred V gene, J gene, and CDR3 amino acid sequence. To compute the percentage overlap between repertoires, the number of shared unique clonotypes was divided by the size of the smaller repertoire. Three approaches were used to assess repertoire richness: RTK rarefaction, the Chao1 estimator, and Recon v2.1 estimates of unobserved clonotypes. For all TCRbeta clonotypes obtained by the gDNA method from a few donors, generation probabilities were computed with OLGA. TCRdb took this table from immuneACCESS and kept in-frame rearrangements with V and J called. Such tables lack part of the clones; where checked against another copy, unresolved V genes explain under half of the gap, and the rest is unexplained. V and J calls and clone size are as listed in that table; D and trimming were resolved from the DNA. Counted in this sample were approximately 2.5 million clones; roughly 92% of them appeared once. Under 0.15% of the sample is held by the ten biggest clonotypes.

Remarks on this clone: Its binding antigen is unknown. No base quality values were provided; no much bigger clone lies one nucleotide off.

The donors were healthy, HIV-negative adults who had no recently reported acute infections or vaccinations. All donors were Caucasian adults living in Nashville, Tennessee, USA. Magnetic negative selection was used to enrich CD4+ T cells, after which naive cells were positively selected on CD45RA and the negative fraction became the memory subset. Blood was collected by leukapheresis, and PBMCs were isolated by Ficoll-Histopaque density gradient centrifugation and then cryopreserved in liquid nitrogen vapor phase. Analytical flow cytometry was used to check the purity and quantity of every magnetically sorted T cell population. From each sorted fraction, genomic DNA was isolated and quantified by UV absorbance on a Nanodrop 2000c.

This receptor was obtained from a man younger than 35 in good health. The chain was built from TRBV11-2 and TRBJ1-2; TRBD1 could be the D gene, as 6 bases match. The sequenced sample consisted of naive CD4+ T cells sorted from blood. The cell subset or site label here, explained by the study, means: CD45RA+ positively selected. The DNA is as follows: TGTGCCAGCAGCATAAGAGACAGGCCGTTCTATGGCTACACCTTC. It is translated as CASSIRDRPFYGYTF.